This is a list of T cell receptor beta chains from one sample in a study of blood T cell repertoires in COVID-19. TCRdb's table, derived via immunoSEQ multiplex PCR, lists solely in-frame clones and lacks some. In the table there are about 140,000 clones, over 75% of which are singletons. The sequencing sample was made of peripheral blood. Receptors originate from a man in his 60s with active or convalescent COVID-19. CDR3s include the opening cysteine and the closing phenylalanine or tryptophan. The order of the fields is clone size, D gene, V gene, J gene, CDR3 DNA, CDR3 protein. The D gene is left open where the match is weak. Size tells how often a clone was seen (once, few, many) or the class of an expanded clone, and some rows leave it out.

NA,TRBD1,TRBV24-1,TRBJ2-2,TGTGCCACCAGTGACCGGGACAGGCACACCGGGGAGCTGTTTTTT,CATSDRDRHTGELFF
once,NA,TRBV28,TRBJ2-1,TGTGCCAGCAGTTTACCCGACAGGGAGGATGAGCAGTTCTTC,CASSLPDREDEQFF
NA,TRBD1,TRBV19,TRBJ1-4,TGTGCCAGTAGTCCGAGGACAGGGTTTAATGAAAAACTGTTTTTT,CASSPRTGFNEKLFF
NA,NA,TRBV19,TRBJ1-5,TGTGCCAGTAGTCGACGGACTGATAGCAATCAGCCCCAGCATTTT,CASSRRTDSNQPQHF
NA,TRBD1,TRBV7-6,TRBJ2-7,TGTGCCAGCAGCCCCTCGGGACAGGGGGCGTTGGAGCAGTACTTC,CASSPSGQGALEQYF
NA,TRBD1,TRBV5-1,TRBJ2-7,TGCGCCAGCAGCTTACCGGGACAGAACTACGAGCAGTACTTC,CASSLPGQNYEQYF
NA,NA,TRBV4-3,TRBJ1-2,TGCGCCAGCAGCCAAGTAGGCAGGGTCTATGGCTACACCTTC,CASSQVGRVYGYTF
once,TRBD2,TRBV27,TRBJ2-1,TGTGCCAGCAGTTTATCTAGCGGGAGGGCCAACAATGAGCAGTTCTTC,CASSLSSGRANNEQFF
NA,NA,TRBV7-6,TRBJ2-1,TGTGCCAGCAGCTTAGTATTAGGGGGAGGGCCGATCTATGAGCAGTTCTTC,CASSLVLGGGPIYEQFF
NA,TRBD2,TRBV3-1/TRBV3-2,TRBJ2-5,TGTGCCAGCAGCCAAGTCGGTTCTAGCGGGAGCAGAAAGACCCAGTACTTC,CASSQVGSSGSRKTQYF
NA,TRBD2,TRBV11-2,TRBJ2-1,TGTGCCAGCAGACGGCCGGGAGGGAAACGATTTGAAGATGAGCAGTTCTTC,CASRRPGGKRFEDEQFF
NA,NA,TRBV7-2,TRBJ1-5,TGTGCCAGCAGCCCCCGACGGAGCAGTGATCAGCCCCAGCATTTT,CASSPRRSSDQPQHF
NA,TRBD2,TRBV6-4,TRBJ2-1,TGTGCCAGCAGTGTTAGCGGGAGGGCGGGTGAGCAGTTCTTC,CASSVSGRAGEQFF
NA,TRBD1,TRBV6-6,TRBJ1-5,TGTGCCAGCAGGACAGGGGGTGCAAATCAGCCCCAGCATTTT,CASRTGGANQPQHF
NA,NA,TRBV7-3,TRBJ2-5,TGTGCCAGCAGCTTAACCGTCCAAGAGACCCAGTACTTC,CASSLTVQETQYF
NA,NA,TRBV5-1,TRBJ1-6,TGCGCCAGCAGCTCGGACAGCTCCTATAATTCACCCCTCCACTTT,CASSSDSSYNSPLHF
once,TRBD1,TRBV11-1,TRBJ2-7,TGTGCCAGCAGCCTCCTGACAGGGCCCTACGAGCAGTACTTC,CASSLLTGPYEQYF
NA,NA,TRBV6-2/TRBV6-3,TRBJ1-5,TGTGCCAGCAACCCCGGACAAGTCAATCAGCCCCAGCATTTT,CASNPGQVNQPQHF
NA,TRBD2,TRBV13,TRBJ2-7,TGTGCCAGCAGCCCCGGGACTAGCCACGAGCAGTACTTC,CASSPGTSHEQYF
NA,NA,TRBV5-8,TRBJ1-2,TGTGCCAGCAGCTTGGGGGCAGGGGATGGCTACACCTTC,CASSLGAGDGYTF
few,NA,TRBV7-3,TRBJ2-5,TGTGCCAGCAGCTTTGGCAGCCAAGAGACCCAGTACTTC,CASSFGSQETQYF
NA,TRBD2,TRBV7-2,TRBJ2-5,TGTGCCAGCAGCCCCAGCGGGAGAAGGGAGACCCAGTACTTC,CASSPSGRRETQYF
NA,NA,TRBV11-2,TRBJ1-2,TGTGCCAGCAGCTTAGGGGCGTCAGGGTCCTATGGCTACACCTTC,CASSLGASGSYGYTF
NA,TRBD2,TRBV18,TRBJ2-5,TGTGCCAGCTCACCCCGGGGAGGGGAGACCCAGTACTTC,CASSPRGGETQYF
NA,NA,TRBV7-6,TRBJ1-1,TGTGCCAGCAGCTTTGGACATACGAACACTGAAGCTTTCTTT,CASSFGHTNTEAFF
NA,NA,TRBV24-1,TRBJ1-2,TGTGCCACCAGTGATTTAGGGGCGAATGGCTACACCTTC,CATSDLGANGYTF